The 15 T cell receptor beta chains presented below share a single source sample, sequenced in a study of early T cells in non-severe SARS-CoV-2 infection. TCRdb re-called the 5' RACE reads with MiXCR, one entry per CDR3 protein. In the table there are tens of thousands of distinct CDR3 sequences, about 12% of which are singletons. Material: whole blood. These receptors were taken from an adult who was a healthcare worker with PCR-confirmed SARS-CoV-2 infection or an uninfected control (not recorded which).

The chain links TRBV7-3 to TRBJ2-2; a weak D match, TRBD2 (6 bases). Germline V gene data show CDR1 as SGHTA and CDR2 as FQGTGA. This CDR3 has 16 amino acids. V lost 5 bases to trimming and J lost 1 base, with 14 bases between them. The CDR3 DNA follows: TGTGCCAGCAGCCGCCCTGAGGGACTGAACACCGGGGAGCTGTTTTTT. Translation: CASSRPEGLNTGELFF.

In DNA form, the CDR3 reads TGTGCCAGCAGCCAAGATCTACGGGAGGGCTACGAGCAGTACTTC. Its translation: CASSQDLREGYEQYF. This chain connects TRBV3-1 to TRBJ2-7, with 8 positions matching TRBD2. The germline V gene has CDR1 LGHDT and CDR2 YNNKEL (reference sequence). This CDR3 has 15 residues. After removal of 0 bases from V and 3 bases from J, the junction contained 4 bases not matched to a gene.

The chain is built from TRBV20-1 and TRBJ2-4, with 7 nucleotides matching TRBD1. From germline, CDR1 is DFQATT and CDR2 SNEGSKA (reference sequence). Germline trimming cut 5 bases from V and 3 bases from J; bases unmatched to any gene: 4. The CDR3 covers 13 residues. CDR3 bases: TGCAGTGCTGGCCCAGGGGGCAAAAACATTCAGTACTTC. This sequence encodes CSAGPGGKNIQYF.

The J gene is TRBJ2-1, the V gene TRBV15; 7 bases map to TRBD2. The J segment lost 7 bases and the V segment lost 5 bases, leaving 11 bases of the junction unmatched. Per the germline V gene, CDR1 is LNHNV and CDR2 is YYDKDF (reference sequence). This CDR3 has 15 residues. For the CDR3, the DNA is TGTGCCACCAGCCGCTTGGGAGGGCCACTAAATGAGCAGTTCTTC. This sequence encodes CATSRLGGPLNEQFF.

The genes are TRBV5-8 and TRBJ2-5; 11 nucleotides line up with TRBD2. After removal of 4 bases from V and 4 bases from J, the junction contained 12 bases not matched to a gene. CDR1 and CDR2 from the germline V gene are SGHTS and YDEGEE. This CDR3 is built from 17 residues. The CDR3 DNA sequence: TGTGCCAGCAGCATAGGGACTAGCGGAAATAATGGAGAGACCCAGTACTTC. Translation: CASSIGTSGNNGETQYF.

Ten or more counts support this clonotype. The chain recombines TRBV20-1 with TRBJ1-2, with 9 nucleotides matching TRBD1. The CDR3 totals 12 residues. Germline CDR1 reads DFQATT; CDR2 reads SNEGSKA (reference sequence). The ends lost 5 bases at V and 4 bases at J; junction bases unmatched: 2. The CDR3 DNA follows: TGCAGTGCTGGGGACAGGGCCTATGGCTACACCTTC. Its translation is CSAGDRAYGYTF.

This clonotype has just one count. A read error is likely, as this CDR3 ends without the conserved phenylalanine or tryptophan. This sequence joins TRBV3-1 and TRBJ2-1; 7 bases are a match to TRBD2. CDR1 LGHDT and CDR2 YNNKEL come from the germline V gene (reference sequence). With V trimmed by 3 bases and J by 10 bases, 6 bases remained unmatched. The CDR3 contains 13 residues. In DNA, the CDR3 is TGTGCCAGCAGCCATGCGACTAGCTACGAGCAGTTCATC. As protein: CASSHATSYEQFI.

The V and J genes are TRBV12-3 or TRBV12-4 and TRBJ2-1, with 7 nucleotides matching TRBD1. The trim removed 3 bases at V and 6 bases at J, leaving 11 bases unmatched. The CDR3 extends over 16 amino acids. CDR3 nucleotides: TGTGCCAGCAGTTTTCCGAACCGGGACAGACTCAATGAGCAGTTCTTC. Its protein product is CASSFPNRDRLNEQFF.

The sample holds many counts of this clonotype. V and J are TRBV10-3 and TRBJ2-7, with D perhaps matching TRBD1 or TRBD2 (5 bases each). Germline assignment: CDR1 ENHRY and CDR2 SYGVKD. Trimming took off 6 bases at V and 0 bases at J, with 6 bases between the two ends. The CDR3 covers 12 residues. In DNA form, the CDR3 reads TGTGCCATCAGGGGGGACTCCTACGAGCAGTACTTC. Its protein product is CAIRGDSYEQYF.

This clonotype has a count of ten or more. The chain carries TRBV5-6 and TRBJ2-7; 10 bases match TRBD2. Germline V gene lookup returns CDR1 SGHDT and CDR2 YYEEEE. The trim removed 7 bases at V and 1 base at J, leaving 11 bases unmatched. CDR3 length: 16 residues. The DNA for the CDR3 is TGTGCCAGCGGCCTTCAGACTAGCGGGCGTTCCTACGAGCAGTACTTC. Its translation is CASGLQTSGRSYEQYF.

The V and J genes are TRBV24-1 and TRBJ2-3, with 11 bases that match TRBD2. Germline assignment: CDR1 KGHDR and CDR2 SFDVKD. The CDR3 has 16 residues. V lost 3 bases to trimming and J lost 6 bases; unmatched junction nucleotides: 7. The DNA for the CDR3 is TGTGCCACCAGTGATACTAGCGGGAGCGGTGGGGATACGCAGTATTTT. As protein: CATSDTSGSGGDTQYF.

The chain has TRBV6-5 and TRBJ2-2; 9 positions match TRBD1. The CDR3 is 16 residues long. Trimming took 6 bases from V and 0 from J; bases not matched to a gene: 5. In germline, CDR1 is MNHEY, CDR2 SVGAGI. Here the CDR3 reads CASRLGQGANTGELFF. The CDR3 DNA reads as TGTGCCAGCAGGCTGGGACAGGGTGCGAACACCGGGGAGCTGTTTTTT.

The chain links TRBV10-3 to TRBJ2-3; possible D gene TRBD2, 6 bases. The CDR3 spans 14 residues. V gave up 4 bases and J gave up 4 bases, with 12 bases separating them. Germline lookup yields CDR1 ENHRY and CDR2 SYGVKD. CDR3: CAISGPRLADTQYF. The DNA of the CDR3 is TGTGCCATCAGTGGGCCGCGACTAGCAGATACGCAGTATTTT.

The chain uses TRBV10-3 and TRBJ1-1, with D tentatively TRBD1 (5 bases). The CDR3 is 15 residues long. Deletions cut 5 bases from V and 0 bases from J, with 13 bases between. CDR1 and CDR2 (germline): ENHRY, SYGVKD. This chain's CDR3 is CAISPTGTVNTEAFF. DNA of the CDR3: TGTGCCATCAGTCCAACCGGGACGGTGAACACTGAAGCTTTCTTT.

This clonotype was found many times. The gene calls are TRBV4-1 and TRBJ2-3, with D unclear. The length of the CDR3 is 13 residues. In germline, CDR1 is MGHRA, CDR2 YSYEKL. Trimming took 2 bases from V and 3 from J, leaving 6 bases between them. The CDR3 sequence is CASSQRRTDTQYF. The CDR3 nucleotides are TGCGCCAGCAGCCAAAGAAGAACAGATACGCAGTATTTT.